Below are 10 T cell receptor beta chains sequenced from a single sample in a study of cytomegalovirus exposure and HLA in healthy donors. Generated by immunoSEQ multiplex PCR, the TCRdb table keeps only in-frame clones and is missing some. Of over 200,000 clones in the sample, 80% to 95% are singletons; the top ten hold under 4%. Material: PBMCs. The receptors derive from a woman in her twenties or thirties in good health and CMV-seronegative.

In DNA, the CDR3 is TGCGCCAGCAGCCACCCAATCAACAATGAGCAGTTCTTC. It codes for CASSHPINNEQFF. The chain employs TRBV4-1 and TRBJ2-1; D not certain. Germline assignment: CDR1 MGHRA and CDR2 YSYEKL. V lost 3 bases to trimming and J lost 5 bases, with 8 bases between them. The CDR3 extends over 13 amino acids.

The chain employs TRBV25-1 and TRBJ1-1; D is unresolved. Germline-derived CDR1 and CDR2 are MGHDK and SYGVNS. This CDR3 spans 15 amino acids. The germline V and J ends were trimmed by 0 bases and 1 base, with 9 bases remaining between them. Written as DNA, the CDR3 is TGTGCCAGCAGTGAATATGGGGTTCCGAACACTGAAGCTTTCTTT. It specifies CASSEYGVPNTEAFF.

V usage is TRBV28 and J usage is TRBJ2-2; the match to TRBD2 covers 11 bases. After removal of 7 bases from V and 8 bases from J, the junction contained 9 bases not matched to a gene. Per the germline V gene, CDR1 is MDHEN and CDR2 is SYDVKM. The CDR3 extends over 15 amino acids. CDR3 sequence reads: CASNKLAGVSGELFF. The CDR3, as DNA: TGTGCCAGCAACAAACTAGCGGGAGTTTCTGGGGAGCTGTTTTTT.

CDR3 loop: CASSRTAGGGYEQYF. The CDR3 nucleotides are TGTGCCAGCAGCCGAACAGCGGGTGGGGGCTACGAGCAGTACTTC. The chain links TRBV5-4 to TRBJ2-7, with TRBD2 as a possible D gene (6 bases). The CDR3 is 15 residues long. Germline CDR1 is SGHNT and CDR2 is YYREEE (reference sequence). Trimming cost V 4 bases and J 3 bases, with 17 bases left between them.

The rearrangement joins TRBV25-1 to TRBJ1-2, with TRBD1 as a possible D gene (5 bases). CDR3 size: 15 residues. CDR1 is MGHDK, CDR2 SYGVNS, per germline. V dropped 3 bases and J dropped 4 bases, with 15 bases sitting between them. This CDR3 reads CASSDDGGLSYGYTF. The DNA of the CDR3 is TGTGCCAGCAGTGACGACGGGGGGTTAAGCTATGGCTACACCTTC.

The V and J genes are TRBV4-2 and TRBJ2-7; TRBD1 matches 8 bases. This CDR3 has 16 residues. J was trimmed by 6 bases and V by 4 bases; bases with no gene match: 14. CDR1 is LGHNA and CDR2 is YNFKEQ in the germline V gene. CDR3 DNA: TGTGCCAGCAGCCCCGATACATCTGGACAGGGAAGCGAGCAGTACTTC. Protein product: CASSPDTSGQGSEQYF.

The rearrangement joins TRBV15 to TRBJ2-2; 10 positions match TRBD2. The CDR3 is 17 amino acids. V trimming: 1 base; J trimming: 0 bases; junction bases outside the gene matches: 2. Germline-derived CDR1 and CDR2 are LNHNV and YYDKDF (reference sequence). The CDR3 DNA sequence: TGTGCCACCAGCAGAGTAGCGGGAGGCCCGAACACCGGGGAGCTGTTTTTT. Translation gives CATSRVAGGPNTGELFF.

This clone was detected once. The chain carries TRBV5-6 and TRBJ2-3; 7 positions agree with TRBD1. V was pared by 4 bases and J by 4 bases, with 6 bases of the junction left unmatched. Germline CDR1 reads SGHDT; CDR2 reads YYEEEE. The CDR3 contains 14 residues. CDR3 nucleotides: TGTGCCAGCAGCCTCGGCACAGGGGCAGATACGCAGTATTTT. Its protein is CASSLGTGADTQYF.

The rearrangement links TRBV18 to TRBJ1-2; the D is unclear. Trimming pared 3 bases from V and 1 base from J, leaving 12 bases between. The germline V gene has CDR1 KGHSH and CDR2 LQKENI. This CDR3 region has 15 residues. The CDR3, as DNA: TGTGCCAGCTCACCGAAAACCAGCGGTAACTATGGCTACACCTTC. Translated: CASSPKTSGNYGYTF.

The chain uses TRBV13 and TRBJ2-4; tentatively, D is TRBD1 (6 bases). Germline CDR1 and CDR2: PRHDT and FYEKMQ (reference sequence). The CDR3 contains 15 residues. Trimming took 7 bases from V and 2 from J, leaving 15 bases between them. CDR3 residues: CASTERGGPKNIQYF. The CDR3 DNA sequence: TGTGCCAGCACCGAACGAGGGGGACCCAAAAACATTCAGTACTTC.